One TCR beta chain is described in this entry. The antigen is not known. This record comes from a study of vaccination effects on CD4 cells after COVID-19. Study as a whole: Post-vaccine sampling occurred a median 72 days after the second dose. General observations from the study: Marked contraction was observed in infection-induced and vaccine-induced clones late after vaccination.

Produced via immunoSEQ multiplex PCR; TCRdb's table is partial and in-frame only. In the table there are roughly 13,000 clones, around 72% of which are singletons. This CDR3 has 15 amino acids. The trim removed 2 bases at V and 4 bases at J, leaving 4 bases unmatched. The germline V gene encodes CDR1 KGHDR and CDR2 SFDVKD. Within the ViraFEST assay, antigen-specific CD4+ T cells underwent expansion with viral peptide pools prior to sequencing. Following culture for 9 to 11 days, CD4+ T cells were isolated. Everyone in the study got two shots of either the BNT162b2 or mRNA-1273 vaccine. Each culture had half its medium swapped for IL-2 medium on days 3 and 7.

The chain recombines TRBV24-1 with TRBJ2-7; 10 bases fit TRBD1. The sequence was obtained from a human donor who received a COVID-19 vaccine. The material was CD4+ T cells from PBMCs cultured with SARS-CoV-2 spike peptides, obtained after COVID-19 vaccination. CDR3 residues: CATSDSPGQGYEQYF. The CDR3 DNA reads as TGTGCCACCAGTGATTCCCCGGGACAGGGGTACGAGCAGTACTTC.